The clone carrying this TCR beta chain was detected only once. Trimming shortened V by 6 bases and J by 0 bases, and 11 bases separated the two germline ends. The CDR3 has 15 residues. CDR1 is MNHEY and CDR2 is SVGAGI in the germline V gene. The source of the sample is a study of shared clonotypes between healthy human individuals. The protocol was immunoSEQ multiplex PCR, while the TCRdb copy is restricted to in-frame clones and leaves out a portion. Of roughly 2 million clones in the sample, approximately 94% were seen once. The chain is built from TRBV6-5 and TRBJ1-4, with D possibly being TRBD1 (6 bases). This TCR derives from a man younger than 30 in good health. Sequenced input: naive CD4+ T cells sorted from blood. Subset indicated: CD45RA+ positively selected. The CDR3 region has the DNA TGTGCCAGCAGCACCGAGGGGGCAACTAATGAAAAACTGTTTTTT. Protein: CASSTEGATNEKLFF.